Shown below are 25 T cell receptor beta chains from a single sample sequenced in a study of regulatory T cells in long-lasting Graves disease (dated by TCRdb to the early 2020s). What this sample's time point label stands for: newly diagnosed GD, antithyroid drugs for less than 3 months. For both TCR sequencing and RNA sequencing, RNA was extracted from PBMCs using TRIzol. Libraries were built with multiplex PCR. These reads were obtained on an Illumina HiSeq 4000. To build TCR beta libraries, CDR3 regions were amplified by Arm-PCR using iRepertoire HTBI primers. The public sequencing data were trimmed at Q25 with fastp and processed into clonotypes with MiXCR by TCRdb, which kept only in-frame beta chains. Every CDR3 protein is listed once, alongside the most common genes and DNA of its rows. The sample contains 350,000 to 400,000 distinct CDR3 sequences, around 15% of them found a single time. The top ten constitute about a fifth of the sample.

The sample here was peripheral blood mononuclear cells (PBMCs), taken at new diagnosis, from a patient treated with antithyroid drugs. The receptor set was obtained from a female donor with Graves disease.

V gene TRBV9 combines with J gene TRBJ2-5, with no clear D. Trimming left V 3 bases short and J 6 bases short, with 9 bases between. The length of the CDR3 is 12 residues. Looked up from germline, CDR1 is SGDLS and CDR2 is YYNGEE. The CDR3 region is CASSGLGKTQYF. As DNA, the CDR3 is TGTGCCAGCAGCGGGCTGGGCAAGACCCAGTACTTC.

With regard to this clonotype: Without the conserved terminal phenylalanine or tryptophan, this CDR3 likely stems from a read error. The rearrangement joins TRBV6-1 to TRBJ1-1; TRBD1 aligns across 7 bases. This CDR3 is built from 14 residues. The germline V gene has CDR1 MNHNS and CDR2 SASEGT. CDR3 residues: CASSDLQGNAEAFS. The CDR3 nucleotides read TGTGCCAGCAGTGACCTACAGGGGAACGCTGAAGCTTTCTCT.

There are many counts of this clonotype. The chain combines TRBV19 with TRBJ2-3, with 9 bases fitting TRBD2. In germline, CDR1 is LNHDA, CDR2 SQIVND (reference sequence). CDR3 length equals 16 residues. After removal of 2 bases from V and 6 bases from J, the junction contained 9 bases not matched to a gene. In nucleotides, the CDR3 is TGTGCCAGTAGTATAACTCTAGCGGGGCGCTTGGATACGCAGTATTTT. It yields the protein CASSITLAGRLDTQYF. Variable domain in full (rest from reference TRBV19 and TRBJ2-3): DGGITQSPKYLFRKEGQNVTLSCEQNLNHDAMYWYRQDPGQGLRLIYYSQIVNDFQKGDIAEGYSVSREKKESFPLTVTSAQKNPTAFYLCASSITLAGRLDTQYFGPGTRLTVL.

This clonotype was counted many times. In DNA, the CDR3 is TGCAGTGCTAGAGATCGAGAAAGCAATCAGCCCCAGCATTTT. Its protein product is CSARDRESNQPQHF. The rearrangement joins TRBV20-1 to TRBJ1-5; D is ambiguous. Trimming cost V 0 bases and J 1 base, with 7 bases left between them. This CDR3 is 14 amino acids long. CDR1 is DFQATT, CDR2 SNEGSKA, per germline (reference sequence).

In this sample, this clonotype turned up many times. The gene calls are TRBV6-1 and TRBJ2-7, with D perhaps TRBD2 (5 bases). CDR3 size: 14 residues. Trimming stripped 1 base from V and 2 bases from J, with 9 bases between. CDR1 is MNHNS and CDR2 is SASEGT in the germline V gene. The CDR3 here is CASSEVGSAYEQYF. CDR3 coding DNA: TGTGCCAGCAGTGAAGTCGGTAGCGCCTACGAGCAGTACTTC.

This clonotype was counted only a few times. This sequence joins TRBV7-9 and TRBJ2-7; D unresolved. The J call is uncertain, as TRBJ2-3 better fits the DNA end. The CDR3 has 14 residues. Germline-derived CDR1 and CDR2 are SEHNR and FQNEAQ (reference sequence). The CDR3 DNA follows: TGTGCCAGCAGCTTTAGTCTTCCCGGAGATACGCAGTATTTT. This encodes CASSFSLPGDTQYF.

This clonotype was counted at least ten times. The chain links TRBV29-1 to TRBJ1-2; 8 bases match TRBD1. V was pared by 0 bases and J by 5 bases, with 5 bases of the junction left unmatched. This CDR3 comprises 14 residues. Looked up from germline, CDR1 is SQVTM and CDR2 is ANQGSEA. CDR3 in amino acids: CSVEDRDRRYGYTF. CDR3 nucleotides: TGCAGCGTTGAAGACCGGGACAGGAGATATGGCTACACCTTC.

The J gene is TRBJ2-3, the V gene TRBV24-1; TRBD1 agrees at 7 bases. Trimming cost V 3 bases and J 0 bases; bases outside gene matches: 5. The length of the CDR3 is 16 residues. Germline loops: CDR1 KGHDR, CDR2 SFDVKD. The CDR3 nucleotides are TGTGCCACCAGTGATCCGCCGACAGGGAGCACAGATACGCAGTATTTT. Translation gives CATSDPPTGSTDTQYF.

This clonotype occurred many times. The rearrangement uses TRBV2 and TRBJ2-7, with 9 bases fitting TRBD1. The V segment lost 3 bases and the J segment 2 bases; nucleotides outside the gene matches: 5. Germline V CDR1 and CDR2: SNHLY, FYNNEI. The CDR3 has 15 amino acids. As DNA, the CDR3 is TGTGCCAGCAGTGAGGACAGGGGCGCCCCCTACGAGCAGTACTTC. Translating gives CASSEDRGAPYEQYF.

This clonotype came up many times. The chain links TRBV2 to TRBJ1-5, with D perhaps TRBD1 (5 bases). V shed 6 bases and J shed 0 bases, with 12 bases lying between them. The CDR3 is 15 residues long. CDR1 SNHLY and CDR2 FYNNEI come from the germline V gene. The CDR3 DNA reads as TGTGCCAGCAGCGCACAGGAGAATAGCAATCAGCCCCAGCATTTT. It translates to CASSAQENSNQPQHF.

This clonotype came up a few times. The chain recombines TRBV19 with TRBJ2-2; a weak D match, TRBD1 (5 bases). CDR3 length equals 14 residues. V was pared by 10 bases and J by 2 bases, with 14 bases between. Germline values: CDR1 LNHDA, CDR2 SQIVND (reference sequence). The CDR3 loop is CATDQGHNTGELFF. Written as DNA, the CDR3 is TGTGCCACCGACCAGGGTCACAACACCGGGGAGCTGTTTTTT.

This clonotype appeared many times. The chain couples TRBV2 to TRBJ1-5; D gene uncertain. Trimming shortened V by 9 bases and J by 5 bases, and 17 bases separated the two germline ends. The CDR3 length is 14 residues. Germline lookup yields CDR1 SNHLY and CDR2 FYNNEI. The CDR3 region is CASRTPRGDQPQHF. The CDR3 DNA reads as TGTGCCAGTCGTACCCCCCGAGGAGATCAGCCCCAGCATTTT.

In this sample, this clonotype turned up a few times. The V and J genes are TRBV29-1 and TRBJ2-1, with D perhaps given as TRBD1 or TRBD2 (5 bases each). The germline V gene encodes CDR1 SQVTM and CDR2 ANQGSEA. Trimming stripped 4 bases from V and 15 bases from J, with 25 bases between. The CDR3 is 14 residues long. Written as DNA, the CDR3 is TGCAGCGTTGTGGGGGACCAATACCCAAATGAGGGGTTCTTC. Its translation is CSVVGDQYPNEGFF.

Ten or more counts support this clonotype. The V call is TRBV20-1, the J call TRBJ1-5; tentatively, D is TRBD1 (6 bases). From germline, CDR1 is DFQATT and CDR2 SNEGSKA (reference sequence). The ends were cut back, 0 bases at V and 4 bases at J, with 13 bases in the middle. CDR3 size: 15 residues. The CDR3 region has the DNA TGCAGTGCTAGAGATCAGGGGTTCACAAATCAGCCCCAGCATTTT. Its protein product is CSARDQGFTNQPQHF.

This clonotype has ten or more counts. In DNA form, the CDR3 reads TGCGCCAGCAGACTTACGGAGACCCAGTACTTC. Its protein is CASRLTETQYF. This chain uses TRBV5-1 with TRBJ2-1; unclear D gene. Near its end, the DNA agrees better with TRBJ2-5, so the J call may be wrong. The V gene's germline CDR1 is SGHRS and CDR2 YFSETQ. CDR3 length: 11 residues.

This clonotype was counted ten times or more. This chain uses TRBV6-1 with TRBJ1-1; 8 bases fit TRBD1. V shed 6 bases and J 1 base; nucleotides not matched to a gene: 7. This CDR3 is 15 amino acids long. Germline V gene data show CDR1 as MNHNS and CDR2 as SASEGT. The CDR3 sequence: CASRTRDRRNTEAFF. CDR3 bases: TGTGCCAGCAGGACCCGGGACAGGAGGAACACTGAAGCTTTCTTT.

This clonotype was seen repeatedly, ten times or more. This chain uses TRBV10-3 with TRBJ2-3; maybe TRBD2 (5 bases). The V gene lost 3 bases and the J gene lost 0 bases, with 7 bases spanning the gap. The CDR3 has 14 amino acids. Germline values: CDR1 ENHRY, CDR2 SYGVKD. In nucleotides, the CDR3 is TGTGCCATCAGTGAAGGAGGCAGCACAGATACGCAGTATTTT. It translates to CAISEGGSTDTQYF.

Many counts were recorded for this clonotype. The chain employs TRBV30 and TRBJ1-1; D is ambiguous. The CDR3 is made up of 14 amino acids. Trimming pared 3 bases from V and 3 bases from J, leaving 14 bases between. Germline-derived CDR1 and CDR2 are GTSNPN and SVGIG (reference sequence). The CDR3 DNA reads as TGTGCCTGGAGCCTCAAGGTCGGACACACTGAAGCTTTCTTT. It is translated as CAWSLKVGHTEAFF.

There are a few counts of this clonotype. This chain connects TRBV18 to TRBJ2-1, with D hard to call. This CDR3 comprises 15 residues. V lost 7 bases to trimming and J lost 9 bases, with 22 bases between them. Germline V gene lookup returns CDR1 KGHSH and CDR2 LQKENI. CDR3 in DNA: TGTGCCAGCTTCGAGCAAGCCTCCCGAAATACTGAGCAGTTCTTC. Translation gives CASFEQASRNTEQFF.

The rearrangement uses TRBV20-1 and TRBJ1-6, with D perhaps matching TRBD1 (5 bases). V was trimmed by 6 bases and J by 10 bases, leaving 25 bases between them. CDR1 is DFQATT and CDR2 is SNEGSKA in the germline V gene (reference sequence). The CDR3 contains 16 residues. The chain's CDR3 is CSATAGTREGRSPLHF. The CDR3 DNA is TGCAGTGCCACGGCGGGGACTCGGGAGGGGCGCTCACCCCTCCACTTT.

The sample holds many counts of this clonotype. The chain recombines TRBV20-1 with TRBJ1-6; D perhaps matches TRBD1 (5 bases). The CDR3 runs 16 residues. Germline-derived CDR1 and CDR2 are DFQATT and SNEGSKA (reference sequence). The V end was cut by 4 bases, the J end by 0 bases, with 13 bases between. CDR3 region: CSATQGGSSYNSPLHF. The CDR3 nucleotides read TGCAGTGCTACGCAGGGAGGGAGCTCCTATAATTCACCCCTCCACTTT.

The V gene is TRBV3-1, the J gene TRBJ2-5, with D possibly TRBD2 on 6 matching bases. Germline V gene data show CDR1 as LGHDT and CDR2 as YNNKEL (reference sequence). This CDR3 has 14 residues. The V and J ends lost 4 bases and 5 bases respectively, with 14 bases between them. CDR3 loop: CASSLDGGMETQYF. Written as DNA, the CDR3 is TGTGCCAGCAGCCTCGACGGAGGGATGGAGACCCAGTACTTC.

This clonotype has just a few counts. The gene calls are TRBV7-2 and TRBJ2-5; D remains unclear. CDR1 is SGHTA, CDR2 FQGNSA, per germline. Between the trimmed V and J ends, which lost 3 bases and 5 bases, there was a span of 10 bases. The CDR3 has 13 residues. The CDR3 reads CASSLVWVETQYF. Here the CDR3 DNA reads TGTGCCAGCAGCTTGGTTTGGGTCGAGACCCAGTACTTC.

Ten or more counts support this clonotype. V gene TRBV10-1 combines with J gene TRBJ1-1, with 10 bases that match TRBD1. V shed 3 bases, J shed 3 bases, and the junction held 4 bases outside the gene matches. The CDR3 is 15 amino acids. The germline gives CDR1 WNHNN, CDR2 SYGVQD (reference sequence). The CDR3 spells CASSESGQGYTEAFF. CDR3 nucleotide sequence: TGCGCCAGCAGTGAATCGGGACAGGGGTACACTGAAGCTTTCTTT.

This clonotype was recorded a few times. J is TRBJ1-1 and V is TRBV12-5; D gene ambiguous. Trimming took off 6 bases at V and 3 bases at J, with 14 bases between the two ends. The germline V gene encodes CDR1 LGHNT and CDR2 FRNRAP. This CDR3 region has 14 residues. CDR3 amino acids: CASGPRPADTEAFF. CDR3 in DNA: TGTGCTAGTGGACCACGACCGGCGGACACTGAAGCTTTCTTT. The whole variable domain, filled in from reference TRBV12-5 and TRBJ1-1, reads DARVTQTPRHKVTEMGQEVTMRCQPILGHNTVFWYRQTMMQGLELLAYFRNRAPLDDSGMPKDRFSAEMPDATLATLKIQPSEPRDSAVYFCASGPRPADTEAFFGQGTRLTVV.